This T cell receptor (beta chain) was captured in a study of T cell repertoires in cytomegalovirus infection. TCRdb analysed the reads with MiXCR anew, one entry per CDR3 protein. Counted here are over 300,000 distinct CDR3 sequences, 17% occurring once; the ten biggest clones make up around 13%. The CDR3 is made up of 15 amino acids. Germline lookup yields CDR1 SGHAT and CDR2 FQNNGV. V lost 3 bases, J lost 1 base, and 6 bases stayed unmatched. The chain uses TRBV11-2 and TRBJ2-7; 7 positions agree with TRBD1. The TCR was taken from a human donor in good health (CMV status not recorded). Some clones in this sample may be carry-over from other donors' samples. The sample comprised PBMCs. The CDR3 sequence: CASSFGQVGSYEQYF. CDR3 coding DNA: TGTGCCAGCAGCTTCGGACAGGTCGGGTCCTACGAGCAGTACTTC.